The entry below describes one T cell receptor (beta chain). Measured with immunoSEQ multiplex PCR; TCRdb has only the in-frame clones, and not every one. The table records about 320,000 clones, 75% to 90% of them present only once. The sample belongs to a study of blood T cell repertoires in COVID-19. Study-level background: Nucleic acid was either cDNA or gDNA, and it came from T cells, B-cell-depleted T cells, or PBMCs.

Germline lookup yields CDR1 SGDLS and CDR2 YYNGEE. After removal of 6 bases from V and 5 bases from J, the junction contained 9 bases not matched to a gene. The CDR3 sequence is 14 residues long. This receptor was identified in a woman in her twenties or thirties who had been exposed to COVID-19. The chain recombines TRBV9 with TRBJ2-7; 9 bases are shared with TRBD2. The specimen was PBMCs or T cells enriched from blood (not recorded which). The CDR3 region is CASTAGGAPHEQYF. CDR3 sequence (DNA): TGTGCCAGCACCGCGGGGGGGGCGCCCCACGAGCAGTACTTC.